This is a list of T cell receptor beta chains from one sample in a study of spatial heterogeneity in lung cancer. Each CDR3 protein gets one entry after TCRdb re-called the 5' RACE reads with MiXCR. The sample consists of about 120,000 distinct CDR3 sequences, more than 9% of them appearing once. Sequences were derived from PBMCs, sampled at follow-up. These receptors originate from a male donor with early-stage non-small cell lung cancer. CDR3s include the opening cysteine and the closing phenylalanine or tryptophan. A D gene is named only where the DNA matches it firmly. Size values are once, few and many counts, or a class for expanded clones, and some rows have none.

v_call: TRBV6-6
j_call: TRBJ2-2
clone_size: many
d_call: -
cdr3_nt: TGTGCCAGCAGTTACCGGGGTTCCGGGGAGCTGTTTTTT
cdr3_aa: CASSYRGSGELFF

v_call: TRBV29-1
j_call: TRBJ2-7
clone_size: many
d_call: TRBD2
cdr3_nt: TGCAGCGTTAAGCGGGGGGACTCCTACGAGCAGTACTTC
cdr3_aa: CSVKRGDSYEQYF

v_call: TRBV28
j_call: TRBJ1-2
clone_size: -
d_call: TRBD1
cdr3_nt: TGTGCCAGCAGTCCCGGGACAGGGCCCCCCTATGGCTACACCTTC
cdr3_aa: CASSPGTGPPYGYTF

v_call: TRBV7-2
j_call: TRBJ2-1
clone_size: -
d_call: -
cdr3_nt: TGTGCCAGCAGCTCCTATGGCTCCTACAATGAGCAGTTCTTC
cdr3_aa: CASSSYGSYNEQFF

v_call: TRBV6-6
j_call: TRBJ1-2
clone_size: many
d_call: TRBD1
cdr3_nt: TGTGCCAGCAGCTCCCGGGACAGGGGCAACTATGGCTACACCTTC
cdr3_aa: CASSSRDRGNYGYTF

v_call: TRBV24-1
j_call: TRBJ1-5
clone_size: once
d_call: -
cdr3_nt: TGTGCCACCAGTGATGCTACAGGGTCCAATCAGCCCCAGCATTTT
cdr3_aa: CATSDATGSNQPQHF

v_call: TRBV20-1
j_call: TRBJ1-5
clone_size: -
d_call: TRBD1
cdr3_nt: TGCAGTGCTAGGGAGACAGGGCCTTATCAGCCCCAGCATTTT
cdr3_aa: CSARETGPYQPQHF

v_call: TRBV2
j_call: TRBJ1-6
clone_size: -
d_call: -
cdr3_nt: TGTGCCAGTACCCCAGGGGTATCCTATAATTCACCCCTCCACTTT
cdr3_aa: CASTPGVSYNSPLHF

v_call: TRBV11-2
j_call: TRBJ1-1
clone_size: -
d_call: TRBD1
cdr3_nt: TGTGCCAGCAGATTATCTCAACCAAGGACAGGTGAAGCTTTCTTT
cdr3_aa: CASRLSQPRTGEAFF

v_call: TRBV6-2/TRBV6-3
j_call: TRBJ1-1
clone_size: -
d_call: TRBD1
cdr3_nt: TGTGCCAGCAGTTACTCGACAGGGATTGGAAACACTGAAGCTTTCTTT
cdr3_aa: CASSYSTGIGNTEAFF

v_call: TRBV7-8
j_call: TRBJ2-7
clone_size: -
d_call: TRBD1
cdr3_nt: TGTGCCAGCAGATCCTCCGGGACAGCTACCACCTACGAGCAGTACTTC
cdr3_aa: CASRSSGTATTYEQYF

v_call: TRBV7-2
j_call: TRBJ1-6
clone_size: few
d_call: -
cdr3_nt: TGTGCCAGCAGGTCCGGGGGGACACGGAACTCACCCCTCCACTTT
cdr3_aa: CASRSGGTRNSPLHF

v_call: TRBV5-4
j_call: TRBJ1-2
clone_size: many
d_call: -
cdr3_nt: TGTGCCAGCAGCCCGGGAGAGGTGGGCTATGGCTACACCTTC
cdr3_aa: CASSPGEVGYGYTF

v_call: TRBV2
j_call: TRBJ1-5
clone_size: -
d_call: -
cdr3_nt: TGTGCCAGCACTCGAGGGTCGGGCAATCAGCCCCAGCATTTT
cdr3_aa: CASTRGSGNQPQHF

v_call: TRBV7-9
j_call: TRBJ2-7
clone_size: -
d_call: -
cdr3_nt: TGTGCCAGCAGCTTAGGGAGGGGGCCGGTTCTCGAGCAGTACTTC
cdr3_aa: CASSLGRGPVLEQYF

v_call: TRBV7-2
j_call: TRBJ1-2
clone_size: few
d_call: TRBD1
cdr3_nt: TGTGCCAGCAGCCCGGGCCAGGGGGTCTACTATGGCTACACCTTC
cdr3_aa: CASSPGQGVYYGYTF

v_call: TRBV20-1
j_call: TRBJ1-1
clone_size: -
d_call: TRBD1
cdr3_nt: TGCAGTGCCCGACGGCAGGGGGCGAACACTGAAGCTTTCTTT
cdr3_aa: CSARRQGANTEAFF

v_call: TRBV2
j_call: TRBJ1-5
clone_size: few
d_call: -
cdr3_nt: TGTGCCAGCAGTGAATGGGCCCAGTCCCAGCATTTT
cdr3_aa: CASSEWAQSQHF

v_call: TRBV10-3
j_call: TRBJ2-5
clone_size: many
d_call: TRBD2
cdr3_nt: TGTGCCATCAGGGAGAGCGGGGGCTACCAAGAGACCCAGTACTTC
cdr3_aa: CAIRESGGYQETQYF

v_call: TRBV2
j_call: TRBJ1-1
clone_size: many
d_call: TRBD1
cdr3_nt: TGTGCCAGCACCCGGACAGGGTTTGGCACTGAAGCTTTCTTT
cdr3_aa: CASTRTGFGTEAFF

v_call: TRBV7-9
j_call: TRBJ1-3
clone_size: many
d_call: TRBD1
cdr3_nt: TGTGCCAGCAGCTCTAATCGGGACAGCTACTCTGGAAACACCATATATTTT
cdr3_aa: CASSSNRDSYSGNTIYF

v_call: TRBV5-1
j_call: TRBJ1-4
clone_size: few
d_call: -
cdr3_nt: TGCGCCAGCAGCTCCCTGCAAGGAAACGGGGAAGAAAAACTGTTTTTT
cdr3_aa: CASSSLQGNGEEKLFF